This T cell receptor (beta chain) was captured in a study of T cell responses to AZD1222 COVID-19 vaccine. Profiled with immunoSEQ multiplex PCR; TCRdb holds only in-frame clones, not every one. The sample has about 140,000 clones. As for this clone: The antigen is undetermined.

Study-wide points: Females outnumbered males among donors, who were mostly white British; clonal diversity was possibly underestimated.

The receptor was isolated from an adult in good health. Sequences were obtained from peripheral blood.

In DNA form, the CDR3 reads TGTGCCAGCAGCTTAGACAGAGCCCACTCCTACGAGCAGTACTTC. It is translated as CASSLDRAHSYEQYF. The chain couples TRBV7-2 to TRBJ2-7, with D hard to call. Per the germline V gene, CDR1 is SGHTA and CDR2 is FQGNSA. V was shortened by 1 base and J by 0 bases, with 10 bases between the two germline ends. This CDR3 comprises 15 residues.